One and the same sample provided the 8 T cell receptor beta chains below, sequenced in a study. TCRdb reprocessed the 5' RACE reads via MiXCR and lists one record per CDR3 protein. The sample shows 13,000 or so distinct CDR3 sequences, around 22% of them seen only once. The material sequenced was naive CD4+ T cells sorted from blood. Subset of the sample: naive CD4+ T cells, CD4+CD45RA+CD25-. The receptors stem from a female donor with breast cancer.

Comments on this clonotype: Sequence at one end of the junction differs from germline and may be a read error. V is TRBV4-2 and J is TRBJ2-3; no clear D. Germline CDR1 is LGHNA and CDR2 is YNFKEQ. The CDR3 spans 17 residues. CDR3 DNA: TGTGCAAGCAGCCAAGACGTCTGTCGGATTAGCACAGATACGCAGTATTTT. It translates to CASSQDVCRISTDTQYF.

This clonotype was seen a few times. This sequence may be a read error, since a much larger clone differs from it by one base. This chain links TRBV20-1 with TRBJ2-1, with D unresolved. There are 11 residues in the CDR3. CDR1 DFQATT and CDR2 SNEGSKA come from the germline V gene (reference sequence). The CDR3 nucleotides are TGCAGTGCTAGTAGGCTAAATGAGCGGTTCTTC. It is translated as CSASRLNERFF.

This clonotype was observed many times. V is TRBV20-1 and J is TRBJ2-1; D perhaps matches TRBD2 (6 bases). The ends were cut back, 2 bases at V and 14 bases at J, with 16 bases in the middle. The V gene's germline CDR1 is DFQATT and CDR2 SNEGSKA (reference sequence). The CDR3 has 12 residues. CDR3 sequence (DNA): TGCAGTGCTAGATCCCGAACTAGCATCGAGTTCTTC. Amino acid sequence: CSARSRTSIEFF.

By share, this clonotype counts as medium-sized. The chain uses TRBV20-1 and TRBJ2-7; D unresolved. The CDR3 extends over 12 amino acids. Germline values: CDR1 DFQATT, CDR2 SNEGSKA (reference sequence). V dropped 1 base and J dropped 0 bases, with 4 bases sitting between them. The CDR3: CSARANSYEQYF. The CDR3 nucleotides read TGCAGTGCTAGAGCAAACTCCTACGAGCAGTACTTC.

Ten or more counts support this clonotype. This chain uses TRBV6-5 with TRBJ2-7; the D gene is possibly TRBD1 (6 bases). Trimming shortened V by 0 bases and J by 6 bases, and 15 bases separated the two germline ends. The CDR3 extends over 15 amino acids. CDR1 MNHEY and CDR2 SVGAGI come from the germline V gene. The chain's CDR3 is CASSYSRGSAVEQYF. For the CDR3, the DNA is TGTGCCAGCAGTTACTCTAGGGGGTCAGCGGTCGAGCAGTACTTC.

Remarks on this clonotype: This may be a read error: a much more frequent sequence differs by one nucleotide. The chain is built from TRBV9 and TRBJ1-1; D is unclear. The germline V gene encodes CDR1 SGDLS and CDR2 YYNGEE. The CDR3 spans 13 residues. The CDR3 sequence: CASSLQVNAEAFF. CDR3 sequence (DNA): TGTGCCAGCAGCCTTCAGGTGAACGCTGAAGCTTTCTTT.

This clonotype was seen at least ten times. The chain recombines TRBV20-1 with TRBJ1-3; no clear D. V lost 2 bases and J 1 base, leaving 6 bases between the germline ends. The CDR3 extends over 13 amino acids. Germline V lookup: CDR1 DFQATT, CDR2 SNEGSKA (reference sequence). CDR3 nucleotide sequence: TGCAGTGCTAGAATTGGATCTGGAAACACCATATATTTT. Protein product: CSARIGSGNTIYF.

Details on this clonotype: The CDR3 carries no conserved terminal phenylalanine or tryptophan, so it likely arises from a read error. This chain joins TRBV6-1 and TRBJ1-2; tentative D call: TRBD1 (6 bases). Per the germline V gene, CDR1 is MNHNS and CDR2 is SASEGT. This CDR3 contains 14 residues. CDR3 sequence: CASSQATGIFGYTS. In DNA form, the CDR3 reads TGTGCCAGCAGTCAAGCTACAGGGATATTTGGCTACACCTCC.